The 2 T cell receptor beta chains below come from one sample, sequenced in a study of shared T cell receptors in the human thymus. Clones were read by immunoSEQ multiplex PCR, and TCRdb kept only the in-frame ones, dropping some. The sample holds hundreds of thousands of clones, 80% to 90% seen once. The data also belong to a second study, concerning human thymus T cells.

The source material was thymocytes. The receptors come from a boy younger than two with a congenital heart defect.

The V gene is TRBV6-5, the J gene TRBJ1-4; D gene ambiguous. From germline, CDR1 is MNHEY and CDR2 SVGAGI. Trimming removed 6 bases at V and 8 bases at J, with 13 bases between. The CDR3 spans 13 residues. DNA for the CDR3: TGTGCCAGCAGACAGCGGGAAGGAGAAAAACTGTTTTTT. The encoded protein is CASRQREGEKLFF.

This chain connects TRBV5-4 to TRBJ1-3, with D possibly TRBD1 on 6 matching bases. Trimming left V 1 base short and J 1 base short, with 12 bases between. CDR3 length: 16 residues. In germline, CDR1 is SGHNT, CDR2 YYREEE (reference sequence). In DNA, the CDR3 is TGTGCCAGCAGCTTGTGTACAGGGCCATCTGGAAACACCATATATTTT. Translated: CASSLCTGPSGNTIYF.